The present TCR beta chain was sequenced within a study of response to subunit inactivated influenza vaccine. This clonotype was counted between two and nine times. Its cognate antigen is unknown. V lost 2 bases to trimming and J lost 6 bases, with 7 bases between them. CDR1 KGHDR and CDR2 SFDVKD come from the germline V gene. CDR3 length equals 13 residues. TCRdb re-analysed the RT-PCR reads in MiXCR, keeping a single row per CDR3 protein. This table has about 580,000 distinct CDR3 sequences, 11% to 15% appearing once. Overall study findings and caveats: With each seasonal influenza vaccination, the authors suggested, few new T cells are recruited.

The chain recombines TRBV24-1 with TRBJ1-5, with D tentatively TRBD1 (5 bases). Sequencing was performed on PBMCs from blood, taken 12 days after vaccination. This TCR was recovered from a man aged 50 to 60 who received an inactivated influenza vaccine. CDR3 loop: CATSDWGFQPQHF. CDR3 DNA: TGTGCCACCAGTGATTGGGGGTTTCAGCCCCAGCATTTT.